A single TCR beta chain is shown here with its context. In this sample, this clone turned up once. It has no known antigen specificity. No base-level quality is on record; no much larger clone is a single base apart. The CDR3 regions of human TCRbeta chains were analyzed by immunosequencing. The paper's data handling went like this. Repertoire TCRs were matched against a reference library of SARS-CoV-2-specific TCRs generated with the MIRA antigen-specificity platform. Breadth was defined as the fraction of unique TCRs that were SARS-CoV-2-associated. Depth was defined as the fraction of total T cells that were SARS-CoV-2-associated. Using the MIRA data, every spike-specific TCR was mapped to the spike region that the TCR reacted to and assigned to either a CD4 or a CD8 class. Log10-transformed breadth and depth values were compared by one-way ANOVA with Sidak's multiple comparisons tests. TCRdb took over this immuneACCESS table, retaining in-frame rearrangements with V and J assigned. Such tables are incomplete; in checked studies, under half of the missing clones stem from an unresolved V gene, and the remainder is unexplained. V, J and clone size derive from that table, while D and trimming were established from the DNA sequence. The sample has 150,000 to 200,000 clones on record, over 80% of them singletons. The top ten clonotypes cover 2.5% to 3% of the sample.

The data derive from a study of T cell responses to AZD1222 COVID-19 vaccine (dated by TCRdb to about 2021). Describing the broader study: TCR sequencing was performed for 230 to 250 trial participants, of whom about 200 were given two doses of AZD1222 and some 26 were given two doses of MenACWY control vaccine. Trial participants were enrolled by age into subgroups of 18-55, 56-69 and 70-plus years, and roughly 160, 29 and 62 TCR-sequenced participants, respectively, were included in these subgroups. Study-level results and caveats: Spike-specific TCR breadth and depth rose significantly after two AZD1222 doses compared with day 0 and with MenACWY recipients. In the small 56-69-year group, the increase in depth fell short of significance, most likely because of low power. Participants were mostly white British, with more females than males. The authors suggested clonal diversity may have been underestimated. Epitopes outside the regions mutated in the B.1.351 and B.1.1.7 variants were reportedly recognized by nearly half of the unique spike-specific TCRs. The whole spike protein was spanned by vaccine-associated CD4 TCRs, and dominant responses were seen in regions 160-218 and 743-854. Conclusions about previously exposed vaccinees are limited, since just five or six AZD1222 recipients were seropositive for SARS-CoV-2 at baseline. Because no samples from the day 14 peak response were available, repertoires could be characterized only after the peak T cell response.

The time point label of this sample denotes: baseline before first vaccination. The treatment or condition label here, explained by the study, means: meningococcal conjugate vaccine given as trial control. Vaccinee samples came from UK trials COV001 and COV002, including a single-blind randomized controlled phase 2/3 trial of AZD1222 (ChAdOx1 nCoV-19) in healthy adults. Trial participant PBMC samples were collected at day 0 and day 28 after the second dose for TCRbeta chain sequencing. The sequence was obtained from an adult in good health. The starting material was peripheral blood, obtained on day 0 of MenACWY control vaccination.

The CDR3 is CSASTFQDGADTQYF. The DNA sequence follows: TGCAGTGCTAGTACATTTCAGGATGGGGCAGATACGCAGTATTTT. In this chain, TRBV20-1 is recombined with TRBJ2-3, with the D segment identity uncertain. The trim is 3 bases for V and 4 bases for J, with a gap of 17 bases between the germline ends. The CDR3 runs 15 amino acids, cysteine and phenylalanine included. Only CDR3 DNA is held: 45 bases, read in frame from base 1. Sequences DFQATT (CDR1) and SNEGSKA (CDR2) are obtained from the germline V gene (reference sequence).